This TCR beta chain was captured in a study of shared clonotypes between healthy human individuals. Regarding the study as a whole: Sharing across four donors was highest in naive CD4 (around 5%) and lowest in memory CD8 (around 0.4%).

The CDR3 is made up of 14 amino acids. CDR1 is MNHNY and CDR2 is SVGAGI in the germline V gene (reference sequence). The germline V and J ends were trimmed by 3 bases and 5 bases, with 13 bases remaining between them. Comments on this clone: The target antigen is unknown.

In the source study's methods: Owing to the provision of junction-only sequences devoid of quality scores by immunoSEQ, filtering differed. Sequenced by immunoSEQ multiplex PCR; TCRdb stores in-frame clones only, minus some. V and J calls and clone size are copied from that table; D and trimming were computed from the DNA. The sample has fewer than 1.8 million clones; 98% are singletons. The chain links TRBV6-6 to TRBJ1-1, with a possible D match to TRBD1 (6 bases). The sequenced material came from naive CD4+ T cells sorted from blood. The subset was: CD45RA+ positively selected. This TCR came from a man aged 30 to 45 in good health. Written as DNA, the CDR3 is TGTGCCAGCAGTTATATAGGGGGTGAGACTGAAGCTTTCTTT. It translates to CASSYIGGETEAFF.